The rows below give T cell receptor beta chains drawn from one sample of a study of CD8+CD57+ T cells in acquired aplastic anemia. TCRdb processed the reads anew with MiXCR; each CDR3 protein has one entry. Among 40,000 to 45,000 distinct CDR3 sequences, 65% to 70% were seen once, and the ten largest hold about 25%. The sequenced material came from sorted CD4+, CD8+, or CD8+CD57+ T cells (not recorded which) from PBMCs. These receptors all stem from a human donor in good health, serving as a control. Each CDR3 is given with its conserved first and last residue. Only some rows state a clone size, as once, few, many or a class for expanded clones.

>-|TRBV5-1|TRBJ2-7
CASSGTGGSSYNPPLHF
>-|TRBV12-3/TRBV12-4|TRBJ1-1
CASSRQGYDTEAFF
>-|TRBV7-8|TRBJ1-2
CASSSAPGRNYGYTF
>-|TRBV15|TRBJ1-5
CATSSHGDNQPQHF
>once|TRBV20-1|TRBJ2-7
CSARAGPEQYF
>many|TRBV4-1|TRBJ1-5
CASSQDAGSLNQPQHF
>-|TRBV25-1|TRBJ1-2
CASSEQERYTF
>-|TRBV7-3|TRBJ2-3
CASSLMSTDTQYF
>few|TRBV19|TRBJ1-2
CASSMPSQYGYTF
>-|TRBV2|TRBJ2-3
CASSGGLTDTQYF
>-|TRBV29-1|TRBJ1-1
CSVEKGNTEAFF
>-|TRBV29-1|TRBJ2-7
CSVLGGQGMDEQYF
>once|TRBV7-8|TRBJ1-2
CAAGSYNYGYTF
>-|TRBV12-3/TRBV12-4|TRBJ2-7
CASSFDRESYEQYF
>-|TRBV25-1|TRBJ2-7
CASSESHSPHEQYF
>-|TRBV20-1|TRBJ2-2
CSAAVPRGIGTGELFF
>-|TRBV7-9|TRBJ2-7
CASSLVGPGYEQYF
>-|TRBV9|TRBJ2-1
CASSVALAGSYNEQFF
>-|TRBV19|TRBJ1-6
CASSPVTGSPLHF
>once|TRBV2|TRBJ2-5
CASCRDRQETQYF
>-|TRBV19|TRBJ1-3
CASSMSSASGNTIYF
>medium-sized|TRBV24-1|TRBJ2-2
CATSGGETGELFF
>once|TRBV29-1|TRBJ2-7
CSVVGGGERNYEQYF
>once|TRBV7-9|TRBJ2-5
CASSSRTSGARETQYF
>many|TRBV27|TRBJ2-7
CASSLSTGLYYEQYF
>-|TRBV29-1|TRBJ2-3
CSVEVADTQYF
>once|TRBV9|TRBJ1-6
CASSVGDGTGGSPLHF
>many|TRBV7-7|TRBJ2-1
CASSLGGFGDEQSF
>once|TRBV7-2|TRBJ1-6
CASSLEKASPLHF
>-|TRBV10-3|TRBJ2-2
CAISEAGGTGELFF
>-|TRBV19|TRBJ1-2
CASSGGLGGANYGYTF
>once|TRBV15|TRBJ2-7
CATSSLSGQGLDEQYF
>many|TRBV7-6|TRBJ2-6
CASSLDGSSGANVLTF
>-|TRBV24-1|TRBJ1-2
CATSDTKGTGGPPESYTF
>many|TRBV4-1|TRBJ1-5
CASSPAGGSNQPQHF
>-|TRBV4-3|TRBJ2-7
CASSLRTGPHEQYF
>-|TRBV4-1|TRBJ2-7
CASSQTSGNYEQYF
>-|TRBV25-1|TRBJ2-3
CASSEGVAGRLTDTQYF
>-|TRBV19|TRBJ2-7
CASSYRAGGPYEQYF
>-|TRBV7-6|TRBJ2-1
CASSLDRVTSSYNEQFF
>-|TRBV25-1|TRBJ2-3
CASRRGTLGDTQYF
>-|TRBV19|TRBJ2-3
CATNIGTSTDTQYF